The rows below give T cell receptor beta chains drawn from one sample of a study of blood T cell repertoires in COVID-19. Clones were read by immunoSEQ multiplex PCR, and TCRdb kept only the in-frame ones, dropping some. The sample includes about 270,000 clones, about nine tenths of them seen just once. Sequenced material: PBMCs or T cells enriched from blood (not recorded which). The receptor set was obtained from a woman aged 30 to 39 with acute COVID-19. Both conserved end residues are part of each CDR3. The D gene is left open where the match is weak. Some rows have no size entry. The others give once, few or many, or a class for an expanded clone.

>TRBV3-1/TRBV3-2|TRBJ1-2|TRBD1|NA
TGTGCCAGCAGACGCCGGGGACAGAATCCGAACTATGGCTACACCTTC
CASRRRGQNPNYGYTF
>TRBV14|TRBJ2-7|TRBD2|NA
TGTGCCAGCAGCCAAGAAAGTTGGGTTCAACAGCGGGGGATCGAGCAGTACTTC
CASSQESWVQQRGIEQYF
>TRBV24-1|TRBJ2-7|TRBD1|NA
TGTGCCACCAGATCCGGGACAGGGGGCAACGAGCAGTACTTC
CATRSGTGGNEQYF
>TRBV10-1|TRBJ2-7|NA|NA
TGCGCCAGCAGCTCTGGACAGTACTTCTACGAGCAGTACTTC
CASSSGQYFYEQYF
>TRBV24-1|TRBJ1-4|TRBD1|NA
TGTGCCACCAGTGACGGACAGGCAACTAATGAAAAACTGTTTTTT
CATSDGQATNEKLFF
>TRBV7-9|TRBJ2-7|TRBD1|NA
TGTGCCAGCAGCTTTGGGACAGGGGTCGACGAGCAGTACTTC
CASSFGTGVDEQYF
>TRBV5-1|TRBJ2-1|TRBD2|NA
TGCGCCAGCAGCTCCGGGACTAGCGGGAGTAATGAGCAGTTCTTC
CASSSGTSGSNEQFF
>TRBV5-1|TRBJ1-1|NA|NA
TGCGCCAGCAGCTTCGAAGGAAGCGGAGCTTTCTTT
CASSFEGSGAFF
>TRBV19|TRBJ1-6|NA|NA
TGTGCCAGTAGTCCATCGGGGAGCTCCTATAATTCACCCCTCCACTTT
CASSPSGSSYNSPLHF
>TRBV10-3|TRBJ1-1|TRBD1|NA
TGTGCCATCAGTAAACAGGGGGTGAACACTGAAGCTTTCTTT
CAISKQGVNTEAFF
>TRBV2|TRBJ1-5|TRBD1|once
TGTGCCAGCAGTGAACAAGGGGGCGTGGATCAGCCCCAGCATTTT
CASSEQGGVDQPQHF
>TRBV5-1|TRBJ2-7|NA|NA
TGCGCCAGCAGCCCAGGATGGAAGGGGGAGCAGTACTTC
CASSPGWKGEQYF
>TRBV6-6|TRBJ2-1|TRBD2|NA
TGTGCCAGCAGTCCAACTGGCCTAGCGGGATTCTACAATGAGCAGTTCTTC
CASSPTGLAGFYNEQFF
>TRBV27|TRBJ1-2|NA|NA
TGTGCCAGCAGTTTTAGGGGCGCTAACTATGGCTACACCTTC
CASSFRGANYGYTF
>TRBV24-1|TRBJ2-3|TRBD2|NA
TGTGCCACCAGTCCCCCCGGACTAGCGGGAGTCTGGGGCACAGATACGCAGTATTTT
CATSPPGLAGVWGTDTQYF
>TRBV20-1|TRBJ2-1|NA|NA
TGCAGTGCTAGTTTGATGGACAGCTACAATGAGCAGTTCTTC
CSASLMDSYNEQFF
>TRBV12-3/TRBV12-4|TRBJ2-2|NA|NA
TGTGCCAGCACCACGGACAGCTCGTTCGGGCTGTTTTTT
CASTTDSSFGLFF
>TRBV3-1/TRBV3-2|TRBJ2-7|TRBD2|NA
TGTGCCAGCAGCCATCTAGCGGGATCGGCCTACGAGCAGTACTTC
CASSHLAGSAYEQYF
>TRBV28|TRBJ2-2|NA|NA
TGTGCCAGCAGTTTAGATAGAGCCAACACCGGGGAGCTGTTTTTT
CASSLDRANTGELFF
>TRBV5-1|TRBJ2-1|TRBD2|once
TGCGCCAGCAGGGTGTCAGGACTAGCGGGAGTGAATGAGCAGTTCTTC
CASRVSGLAGVNEQFF
>TRBV5-5|TRBJ2-7|TRBD1|NA
TGTGCCAGCAGGGATTGGACAGGGAGCTCCTACGAGCAGTACTTC
CASRDWTGSSYEQYF